The 5 T cell receptor beta chains listed next were all sequenced from one sample in a study of blood T cell repertoires in COVID-19 (dated by TCRdb to 2020 to 2022). The method behind the library was the immunoSEQ multiplex PCR assay. The source is immuneACCESS, and TCRdb retained only in-frame sequences with V and J called. Part of the clones is not carried over; for the studies checked, unresolved V genes explain less than half of this, and the remainder is unexplained. This sample gives under 250,000 clones in total; about 79% of them show up just once. The ten largest account for roughly 13% of the sample. The specimen sequenced was peripheral blood. The receptors shown here come from a human donor in a cohort sampled during active COVID-19.

The chain has TRBV5-1 and TRBJ2-1; 8 nucleotides agree with TRBD2. V lost 4 bases, J lost 8 bases, and 20 bases stayed unmatched. The CDR3 has 18 residues. CDR1 SGHRS and CDR2 YFSETQ come from the germline V gene. The CDR3 sequence: CASSPGQGYSGSSDEQFF. In DNA, the CDR3 is TGCGCCAGCAGCCCCGGGCAGGGCTACAGCGGGAGTAGCGATGAGCAGTTCTTC.

The CDR3 spells CASSVGQGISTDTQYF. The CDR3, as DNA: TGTGCCAGCAGTGTAGGACAGGGGATTAGCACAGATACGCAGTATTTT. The chain couples TRBV2 to TRBJ2-3; 9 bases fit TRBD1. V shed 4 bases, J shed 0 bases, and the junction held 5 bases outside the gene matches. The CDR3 extends over 16 amino acids. Germline V gene data show CDR1 as SNHLY and CDR2 as FYNNEI.

The chain carries TRBV18 and TRBJ2-3; no clear D gene. The CDR3 loop spans 13 amino acids. Trimming pared 1 base from V and 3 bases from J, leaving 5 bases between. Germline V gives CDR1 KGHSH, CDR2 LQKENI. Written as DNA, the CDR3 is TGTGCCAGCTCACCACGACAAACAGATACGCAGTATTTT. Protein: CASSPRQTDTQYF.

In its sample, this clone was seen a few times. This sequence joins TRBV3-1 (or the pseudogene TRBV3-2) and TRBJ2-7; 7 bases map to TRBD2. CDR3 length equals 16 residues. Per germline, CDR1 LGHDT and CDR2 YNNKEL (reference sequence). With 1 base clipped from V and 2 bases from J, the junction kept 8 bases outside the gene matches. The CDR3 sequence: CASSQGVAGAAYEQYF. CDR3 nucleotides: TGTGCCAGCAGCCAAGGAGTAGCGGGCGCAGCCTACGAGCAGTACTTC.

This clone has only a few counts. The chain employs TRBV6-2 or TRBV6-3 and TRBJ2-5, with 9 nucleotides matching TRBD2. Germline CDR1 and CDR2: MNHEY and SVGEGT. The CDR3 spans 16 residues. V shed 2 bases and J 4 bases; nucleotides not matched to a gene: 8. The CDR3 DNA follows: TGTGCCAGCAGTTACGGTGCGGGAGGGTACGGAGAGACCCAGTACTTC. This codes for CASSYGAGGYGETQYF.